This T cell receptor beta chain originates from a study of early T cells in non-severe SARS-CoV-2 infection. Study summary: Sequencing was performed on bulk RNA from unsorted whole blood, leaving chains unpaired. Study-wide results and caveats: The VDJdb matching leaned toward anti-spike CD8 responses and overlooked private and CD4 specificities.

This clonotype has a single count. Its matching antigen is unknown. Trimming cost V 0 bases and J 7 bases; bases outside gene matches: 7. The CDR3 is made up of 16 amino acids. CDR1 LGHDT and CDR2 YNNKEL come from the germline V gene (reference sequence). As part of library construction, unique molecular identifiers were attached to individual cDNA molecules. TCRdb analysed the 5' RACE reads with MiXCR anew, one entry per CDR3 protein. The sample contains about 89,000 distinct CDR3 sequences, 14% to 15% of which appear only once. This sequence joins TRBV3-1 and TRBJ2-3, with TRBD2 identical over 10 bases. Sequencing input: whole blood. This clonotype was sampled from an adult who was a healthcare worker with PCR-confirmed SARS-CoV-2 infection or an uninfected control (not recorded which). The CDR3 DNA reads as TGTGCCAGCAGCCAAGAGCTAGCGGGGGTTGGGCATACGCAGTATTTT. As protein: CASSQELAGVGHTQYF.